The 8 T cell receptor beta chains listed next were all sequenced from one sample in a study of blood T cell repertoires in COVID-19. Sequencing was performed with immunoSEQ multiplex PCR; in TCRdb, only in-frame clones are kept and a portion is missing. The data contain around 110,000 clones, around 80% of them singletons. Material: peripheral blood. These receptor sequences come from a man in his sixties or seventies with active or convalescent COVID-19.

The chain links TRBV11-2 to TRBJ2-1; possibly TRBD2 for D (5 bases). The germline gives CDR1 SGHAT, CDR2 FQNNGV. V was shortened by 0 bases and J by 13 bases, with 10 bases between the two germline ends. The CDR3 is made up of 12 amino acids. In nucleotides, the CDR3 is TGTGCCAGCAGCTTAGATAGGCGGGTCCAGTTCTTC. Translating gives CASSLDRRVQFF.

The J gene is TRBJ1-1, the V gene TRBV5-4; 7 bases match TRBD1. Germline CDR1 reads SGHNT; CDR2 reads YYREEE (reference sequence). This CDR3 is built from 14 residues. Germline trimming cut 6 bases from V and 2 bases from J; bases unmatched to any gene: 7. The DNA of the CDR3 is TGTGCCAGCACCCGACAGGGCGGAAACACTGAAGCTTTCTTT. This translates into CASTRQGGNTEAFF. Filled out from reference TRBV5-4 and TRBJ1-1, the complete variable domain reads ETGVTQSPTHLIKTRGQQVTLRCSSQSGHNTVSWYQQALGQGPQFIFQYYREEENGRGNFPPRFSGLQFPNYSSELNVNALELDDSALYLCASTRQGGNTEAFFGQGTRLTVV.

This clone was detected a few times. The gene calls are TRBV5-1 and TRBJ2-1, with D unclear. The CDR3 loop spans 11 amino acids. Per germline, CDR1 SGHRS and CDR2 YFSETQ. Trimming cost V 3 bases and J 6 bases, with 4 bases left between them. CDR3 sequence (DNA): TGCGCCAGCAGCTCCCTCAATGAGCAGTTCTTC. It translates to CASSSLNEQFF.

The rearrangement uses TRBV6-5 and TRBJ1-5; 7 bases are a match to TRBD1. Germline loops: CDR1 MNHEY, CDR2 SVGAGI. J gave up 4 bases and V 6 bases, and 3 bases lay outside the gene matches. The CDR3 totals 13 residues. The CDR3 reads CASRRQGNQPQHF. CDR3 in DNA: TGTGCCAGCAGACGACAGGGTAATCAGCCCCAGCATTTT.

The CDR3 spells CASRPSGGLGTEAFF. The CDR3 region has the DNA TGTGCCAGCAGGCCGTCGGGGGGGTTGGGGACTGAAGCTTTCTTT. The rearrangement links TRBV11-2 to TRBJ1-1; possibly TRBD1 for D (5 bases). V shed 6 bases and J shed 5 bases, with 19 bases lying between them. The CDR3 loop spans 15 amino acids. Germline CDR1 SGHAT, CDR2 FQNNGV. Full variable domain (missing parts from reference TRBV11-2 and TRBJ1-1): EAGVAQSPRYKIIEKRQSVAFWCNPISGHATLYWYQQILGQGPKLLIQFQNNGVVDDSQLPKDRFSAERLKGVDSTLKIQPAKLEDSAVYLCASRPSGGLGTEAFFGQGTRLTVV.

This clone was seen once. V is TRBV5-4 and J is TRBJ1-2; D perhaps matches TRBD1 (5 bases). The CDR3 is 14 amino acids. CDR1 and CDR2 (germline): SGHNT, YYREEE (reference sequence). With 0 bases removed from V and 8 bases from J, the gap between germline ends came to 14 bases. The CDR3 bases are TGTGCCAGCAGCTTGGTCCAGGGAGGGAGCGGCTACACCTTC. Amino acid sequence: CASSLVQGGSGYTF.

V gene TRBV6-2 or TRBV6-3 combines with J gene TRBJ2-1; 9 bases map to TRBD2. Germline V gives CDR1 MNHEY, CDR2 SVGEGT. The V gene end was trimmed by 5 bases and the J gene end by 7 bases; junction bases not matched to a gene: 12. The CDR3 has 16 amino acids. CDR3 nucleotides: TGTGCCAGCAGTACCCAAGTGGCGGGGGGGCGGAATGAGCAGTTCTTC. Its translation is CASSTQVAGGRNEQFF.

The chain links TRBV6-5 to TRBJ2-7; tentatively, D is TRBD1 (6 bases). The V gene's germline CDR1 is MNHEY and CDR2 SVGAGI. Trimming pared 4 bases from V and 9 bases from J, leaving 16 bases between. CDR3 length equals 13 residues. For the CDR3, the DNA is TGTGCCAGCAGTTCATACAGGGATTCGCTGCAGTACTTC. As protein: CASSSYRDSLQYF.